One sample yielded the 19 T cell receptor beta chains listed below, sequenced in a study of blood T cell repertoires in COVID-19. The data were produced by immunoSEQ multiplex PCR, yet TCRdb's version contains in-frame clones alone and is incomplete. The sample records over 200,000 clones, approximately 83% being singletons. Sequencing was done on a sample of PBMCs or T cells enriched from blood (not recorded which). The receptor source for this set is a woman between 45 and 65 years old who had recovered from COVID-19.

This chain links TRBV5-1 with TRBJ1-2; TRBD1 agrees at 8 bases. Germline V lookup: CDR1 SGHRS, CDR2 YFSETQ. The CDR3 contains 15 residues. The V segment lost 3 bases and the J segment 6 bases; nucleotides outside the gene matches: 10. CDR3 protein: CASSSGRQGRDGYTF. In DNA, the CDR3 is TGCGCCAGCAGCTCCGGTCGACAGGGGAGGGATGGCTACACCTTC.

This sequence joins TRBV19 and TRBJ1-5; D is possibly TRBD1 (6 bases). The CDR3 sequence is 14 residues long. V dropped 5 bases and J dropped 4 bases, with 12 bases sitting between them. The germline V gene encodes CDR1 LNHDA and CDR2 SQIVND (reference sequence). Here the CDR3 reads CASSLDSLNQPQHF. CDR3 nucleotides: TGTGCCAGTAGTTTGGACAGCCTAAATCAGCCCCAGCATTTT.

V usage is TRBV7-9 and J usage is TRBJ1-4; a possible D gene is TRBD1 (5 bases). Germline-derived CDR1 and CDR2 are SEHNR and FQNEAQ (reference sequence). Trimming removed 1 base at V and 6 bases at J, with 15 bases between. The CDR3 spans 16 residues. CDR3 in DNA: TGTGCCAGCAGCTTAGGCGGGGGAGGGCGGCATGAAAAACTGTTTTTT. Protein product: CASSLGGGGRHEKLFF.

This clone was detected a few times. The V call is TRBV5-4, the J call TRBJ1-6, with 7 bases lining up with TRBD1. CDR1 is SGHNT and CDR2 is YYREEE in the germline V gene (reference sequence). The J segment lost 0 bases and the V segment lost 4 bases, leaving 4 bases of the junction unmatched. The CDR3 is 16 residues long. The CDR3: CASSPDRSSYNSPLHF. Written as DNA, the CDR3 is TGTGCCAGCAGCCCGGACAGGAGCTCCTATAATTCACCCCTCCACTTT.

The chain carries TRBV6-1 and TRBJ1-6; no clear D gene. Germline lookup yields CDR1 MNHNS and CDR2 SASEGT. There are 16 residues in the CDR3. V lost 4 bases and J lost 10, with 20 bases in between. The CDR3 DNA follows: TGTGCCAGCAGTGCCGGGATGCGCCCGGGAAGCTCACCCCTCCACTTT. This codes for CASSAGMRPGSSPLHF.

The CDR3 sequence: CASSVDPGRGYTQYF. CDR3 coding DNA: TGTGCCAGCAGCGTAGATCCGGGTAGGGGATATACGCAGTATTTT. This sequence joins TRBV9 and TRBJ2-3; D might be TRBD1 (5 bases). Germline V gene data show CDR1 as SGDLS and CDR2 as YYNGEE. This CDR3 region has 15 residues. Trimming left V 0 bases short and J 7 bases short, with 15 bases between.

The chain couples TRBV2 to TRBJ1-2, with D possibly TRBD1 on 5 matching bases. V was pared by 1 base and J by 2 bases, with 11 bases between. This CDR3 has 15 residues. Germline CDR1 and CDR2: SNHLY and FYNNEI. CDR3 protein: CASSEGQLLNYGYTF. The CDR3 coding sequence is TGTGCCAGCAGTGAAGGACAGCTCTTAAACTATGGCTACACCTTC.

The gene calls are TRBV9 and TRBJ1-5; TRBD1 agrees at 7 bases. The J segment lost 6 bases and the V segment lost 3 bases, leaving 9 bases of the junction unmatched. Per germline, CDR1 SGDLS and CDR2 YYNGEE. The CDR3 is 15 amino acids. The CDR3 nucleotides are TGTGCCAGCAGCGAGACAGGGATAGCCGGTCAGCCCCAGCATTTT. Protein: CASSETGIAGQPQHF.

This chain connects TRBV19 to TRBJ1-2, with TRBD1 matching over 10 bases. Trimming took 5 bases from V and 3 from J; bases not matched to a gene: 9. This CDR3 is 16 amino acids long. Germline CDR1 and CDR2: LNHDA and SQIVND (reference sequence). The chain's CDR3 is CASSHPTGGSYYGYTF. CDR3 in DNA: TGTGCCAGTAGTCACCCGACAGGGGGCAGCTACTATGGCTACACCTTC.

V is TRBV28 and J is TRBJ2-5; D remains ambiguous. The CDR3 contains 15 residues. Germline CDR1 is MDHEN and CDR2 is SYDVKM. The germline V and J ends were trimmed by 5 bases and 4 bases, with 17 bases remaining between them. CDR3 nucleotides: TGTGCCAGCAGTCCTACCGCCATGTGGGCAGAGACCCAGTACTTC. Its protein product is CASSPTAMWAETQYF.

V gene TRBV28 combines with J gene TRBJ1-6, with D hard to call. The V end was cut by 8 bases, the J end by 6 bases, with 11 bases between. There are 13 residues in the CDR3. Germline values: CDR1 MDHEN, CDR2 SYDVKM. The CDR3 sequence is CASGIQVNSPLHF. The CDR3 DNA reads TGTGCCAGCGGTATCCAGGTTAATTCACCCCTCCACTTT.

A single count supports this clone. The gene calls are TRBV6-5 and TRBJ1-4, with D possibly TRBD1 on 5 matching bases. Trimming cost V 7 bases and J 8 bases, with 11 bases left between them. Looked up from germline, CDR1 is MNHEY and CDR2 is SVGAGI. The CDR3 length is 12 residues. CDR3 coding DNA: TGTGCCAGCATGGGGCTAGACGAAAAACTGTTTTTT. This sequence encodes CASMGLDEKLFF.

The chain uses TRBV29-1 and TRBJ1-4; D call uncertain. The CDR3 contains 14 residues. Germline CDR1 reads SQVTM; CDR2 reads ANQGSEA. V was pared by 2 bases and J by 4 bases, with 11 bases between. The CDR3 DNA reads TGCAGCGTTGAAAAATCACTCGATAATGAAAAACTGTTTTTT. Its protein is CSVEKSLDNEKLFF.

The chain links TRBV2 to TRBJ2-2; 7 bases match TRBD2. Looked up from germline, CDR1 is SNHLY and CDR2 is FYNNEI. The ends lost 5 bases at V and 6 bases at J; junction bases unmatched: 3. This CDR3 is built from 13 residues. CDR3 sequence reads: CASSRGLAGELFF. CDR3 nucleotide sequence: TGTGCCAGCAGTCGAGGACTAGCCGGGGAGCTGTTTTTT.

The chain links TRBV28 to TRBJ1-6; D gene ambiguous. From germline, CDR1 is MDHEN and CDR2 SYDVKM. CDR3 length: 16 residues. The ends were cut back, 2 bases at V and 0 bases at J, with 8 bases in the middle. The CDR3 DNA follows: TGTGCCAGCAGTTTAGGTCCGAGCTCCTATAATTCACCCCTCCACTTT. Its protein is CASSLGPSSYNSPLHF. Full variable domain (rest looked up from reference TRBV28 and TRBJ1-6): DVKVTQSSRYLVKRTGEKVFLECVQDMDHENMFWYRQDPGLGLRLIYFSYDVKMKEKGDIPEGYSVSREKKERFSLILESASTNQTSMYLCASSLGPSSYNSPLHFGNGTRLTVT.

CDR3 loop: CASSFIFPGLAGDYNEQFF. The CDR3 DNA sequence: TGCGCCAGCAGCTTCATCTTTCCGGGACTAGCGGGAGATTACAATGAGCAGTTCTTC. This chain joins TRBV5-1 and TRBJ2-1; TRBD2 matches at 14 bases. With 2 bases clipped from V and 4 bases from J, the junction kept 11 bases outside the gene matches. Germline CDR1 reads SGHRS; CDR2 reads YFSETQ. The CDR3 sequence is 19 residues long.

For this clone: The same CDR3 is also encoded by other DNA sequences in this sample. This chain uses TRBV7-2 with TRBJ2-1; D possibly corresponds to TRBD1 (6 bases). CDR1 is SGHTA, CDR2 FQGNSA, per germline. Trimming removed 1 base at V and 6 bases at J, with 7 bases between. The CDR3 has 13 amino acids. CDR3 in DNA: TGTGCCAGCAGCTTAGGAGGGGGCAATGAGCAGTTCTTC. Its protein is CASSLGGGNEQFF.

The gene calls are TRBV7-2 and TRBJ2-1; 9 bases fit TRBD1. Germline V CDR1 and CDR2: SGHTA, FQGNSA. The CDR3 has 16 amino acids. J lost 3 bases, V lost 1 base, and 4 bases had no gene match. DNA for the CDR3: TGTGCCAGCAGCTTAGAAGGGACAGGGTTCTACAATGAGCAGTTCTTC. Amino acid sequence: CASSLEGTGFYNEQFF.

This sequence joins TRBV5-1 and TRBJ1-6; 7 nucleotides align to TRBD1. The trim removed 4 bases at V and 4 bases at J, leaving 8 bases unmatched. CDR3 length: 16 residues. Germline V gene data show CDR1 as SGHRS and CDR2 as YFSETQ. CDR3 DNA: TGCGCCAGCAGCCCGGGGACAGAGGAATATAATTCACCCCTCCACTTT. Residues: CASSPGTEEYNSPLHF.